Listed below are T cell receptor beta chains from one sample, sequenced in a study of T cells in Graves' hyperthyroidism and ophthalmopathy. MiXCR, run by TCRdb on the multiplex PCR reads, gives a single entry per CDR3 protein. Among 500,000 or so distinct CDR3 sequences, over 15% were seen once, and the ten largest hold around 17%. The sequencing sample was made of blood. The receptors shown here come from a woman younger than 30 with Graves' ophthalmopathy. Each CDR3 is given with its conserved first and last residue. D genes are given only for firm matches. Clone sizes are given selectively: once, few, many, or a class where the clone is expanded.

j_call clone_size d_call v_call cdr3_aa cdr3_nt
TRBJ2-1 many NA TRBV12-3/TRBV12-4 CASSLAQGGSEQFF TGTGCCAGCAGTTTAGCGCAGGGTGGTAGTGAGCAGTTCTTC
TRBJ2-7 many NA TRBV2 CASSPGQLYEQYF TGTGCCAGCAGCCCCGGACAGCTCTACGAGCAGTACTTC
TRBJ1-2 NA TRBD1 TRBV28 CASSFLGTGTANYGYTF TGTGCCAGCAGTTTTCTAGGAACCGGGACAGCGAACTATGGCTACACCTTC
TRBJ1-1 few NA TRBV6-1 CASKVGGEVAEAFF TGTGCCAGCAAAGTTGGAGGGGAGGTGGCTGAAGCTTTCTTT
TRBJ2-1 NA NA TRBV5-1 CASSIYRELSYNEQLF TGCGCCAGCAGCATATACAGGGAATTATCCTACAATGAGCAGCTCTTC
TRBJ1-2 many TRBD1 TRBV11-2 CASSASGTGGLDGYTF TGTGCCAGCAGCGCATCCGGGACAGGGGGCCTGGATGGCTACACCTTC
TRBJ1-1 NA TRBD1 TRBV19 CANWTGGNTEAFF TGTGCCAATTGGACAGGGGGCAACACTGAAGCTTTCTTT
TRBJ2-5 many TRBD1 TRBV6-1 CASSPGTGIGETQYF TGTGCCAGCAGTCCCGGGACAGGGATTGGAGAGACCCAGTACTTC
TRBJ2-3 many NA TRBV6-1 CASSKGSTDTQYF TGTGCCAGCAGTAAGGGGAGCACAGATACGCAGTATTTT
TRBJ2-2 few TRBD2 TRBV5-1 CASSLTGLAGVSTGELFF TGCGCCAGCAGCTTGACAGGACTAGCGGGAGTATCAACCGGGGAGCTGTTTTTT
TRBJ2-5 NA TRBD2 TRBV6-1 CASSEPLAGAPETQYF TGTGCCAGCAGTGAACCCCTAGCGGGCGCCCCAGAGACCCAGTACTTC
TRBJ2-7 many TRBD2 TRBV10-3 CAINGRESDEQYF TGTGCCATCAATGGGCGGGAGAGCGACGAGCAGTACTTC
TRBJ2-3 many NA TRBV20-1 CSARDPGVGTDTQYF TGCAGTGCTAGAGATCCGGGAGTGGGCACAGATACGCAGTATTTT
TRBJ1-1 many NA TRBV2 CASRRGSAEAFF TGTGCCAGCAGGAGGGGAAGCGCTGAAGCTTTCTTT
TRBJ2-7 many TRBD1 TRBV30 CAWSLGQGVSNEQYF TGTGCCTGGAGCCTAGGACAGGGAGTCAGCAACGAGCAGTACTTC
TRBJ1-4 many TRBD1 TRBV27 CASSFSDRTRGEKLFF TGTGCCAGCAGTTTCTCGGACAGGACCCGGGGTGAAAAACTGTTTTTT
TRBJ2-1 many TRBD2 TRBV20-1 CSAVSGSSYNEQFF TGCAGTGCTGTCAGCGGGAGCTCCTACAATGAGCAGTTCTTC
TRBJ1-4 NA TRBD1 TRBV6-1 CASSLTGIVTTNEKLFF TGTGCCAGCAGCCTGACAGGGATTGTCACAACTAATGAAAAACTGTTTTTT
TRBJ2-7 few NA TRBV25-1 CASSGNGPPEQYF TGTGCCAGCAGTGGTAATGGCCCCCCCGAGCAGTACTTC
TRBJ1-4 NA NA TRBV6-1 CASSARQELGEKLFF TGTGCCAGCAGTGCGCGACAGGAATTAGGTGAAAAACTGTTTTTT
TRBJ2-1 NA TRBD1 TRBV4-1 CASSQDRQGGYNEQFF TGCGCCAGCAGCCAAGACCGACAGGGGGGGTACAATGAGCAGTTCTTC
TRBJ1-6 NA NA TRBV4-1 CASSQDSAANSPLHF TGCGCCAGCAGCCAAGATTCGGCAGCCAATTCACCCCTCCACTTT
TRBJ2-7 many TRBD1 TRBV11-2 CASSLDRDRSYEQYF TGTGCCAGCAGCTTAGACCGGGACAGATCCTACGAGCAGTACTTC
TRBJ2-5 many NA TRBV28 CASSLSGTRGETQYF TGTGCCAGCAGTTTATCTGGGACGAGGGGAGAGACCCAGTACTTC
TRBJ2-3 NA TRBD2 TRBV20-1 CSARGRLAGVDHTQYF TGCAGTGCTAGAGGTAGACTAGCGGGGGTAGATCATACGCAGTATTTT
TRBJ2-7 few NA TRBV7-9 CASSPTEGEIQHEQYF TGTGCCAGCAGTCCAACCGAGGGGGAAATCCAGCACGAGCAGTACTTC
TRBJ1-1 few TRBD1 TRBV30 CAWSDRTGGDTEAFF TGTGCCTGGAGCGATCGGACAGGGGGGGACACTGAAGCTTTCTTT
TRBJ1-1 many NA TRBV6-2/TRBV6-3 CASRSDSLLPEAFF TGTGCCAGCAGAAGCGACAGTTTGCTCCCTGAAGCTTTCTTT
TRBJ1-5 many NA TRBV7-2 CASHPEGPNTYSNQPQHF TGTGCCAGTCACCCTGAGGGGCCAAACACCTATAGCAATCAGCCCCAGCATTTT
TRBJ2-2 few TRBD2 TRBV15 CATSRDIRTSGRGGNTGELFF TGTGCCACCAGCAGAGATATCAGGACTAGCGGGAGAGGTGGGAACACCGGGGAGCTGTTTTTT
TRBJ2-5 many TRBD1 TRBV12-3/TRBV12-4 CASSLSSTGRTQETQYF TGTGCCAGCAGTTTAAGTTCGACAGGGCGGACACAAGAGACCCAGTACTTC
TRBJ2-7 few TRBD1 TRBV19 CASSMAGTASFYEQYF TGTGCCAGTAGTATGGCTGGGACAGCCTCTTTCTACGAGCAGTACTTC
TRBJ2-7 many NA TRBV12-3/TRBV12-4 CASSGHSEQYF TGTGCCAGCAGCGGACATAGCGAGCAGTACTTC
TRBJ2-6 few NA TRBV6-4 CASSDSGAGANVLTF TGTGCCAGCAGTGACTCTGGGGCTGGGGCCAACGTCCTGACTTTC
TRBJ2-3 NA NA TRBV6-2/TRBV6-3 CASNKPGDTQYF TGTGCCAGCAACAAACCCGGGGATACGCAGTATTTT
TRBJ2-3 many NA TRBV30 CAWSPFGGVGTDTQYF TGTGCCTGGAGCCCCTTCGGCGGGGTTGGCACAGATACGCAGTATTTT
TRBJ2-1 NA TRBD2 TRBV6-1 CASSEGDYPFFDGEQFF TGTGCCAGCAGTGAAGGGGACTACCCTTTTTTCGACGGGGAGCAGTTCTTC
TRBJ2-1 many NA TRBV3-1 CASRRTDTYNEQFF TGTGCCAGCCGCCGGACGGATACCTACAATGAGCAGTTCTTC
TRBJ2-1 NA NA TRBV24-1 CATSDSQRLYNEQFF TGTGCCACCAGTGATTCTCAGCGGCTCTACAATGAGCAGTTCTTC
TRBJ2-1 NA TRBD2 TRBV6-2/TRBV6-3 CASRRPGTSGGSSYNEQFF TGTGCCAGCAGACGCCCCGGGACTAGCGGGGGGAGCTCCTACAATGAGCAGTTCTTC
TRBJ1-5 many NA TRBV5-1 CASSLGTGIDQPQHF TGCGCCAGCAGCTTAGGTACAGGGATCGATCAGCCCCAGCATTTT
TRBJ1-1 NA TRBD1 TRBV2 CASRDSYRGTNTEAFF TGTGCCAGCAGGGACTCATACAGGGGTACGAACACTGAAGCTTTCTTT
TRBJ2-7 NA NA TRBV5-1 CASSLERAYEQYF TGCGCCAGCAGCTTGGAGAGGGCCTACGAGCAGTACTTC
TRBJ2-1 many TRBD2 TRBV27 CASSPRTSGKLGAFFSSYNEQFF TGTGCCAGCAGTCCCCGGACTAGCGGGAAATTGGGGGCTTTTTTTAGCTCCTACAATGAGCAGTTCTTC
TRBJ2-1 few TRBD2 TRBV20-1 CSATSPSGRERSYNEQFF TGCAGTGCCACAAGCCCTAGCGGGAGGGAACGCTCCTACAATGAGCAGTTCTTC
TRBJ1-6 few NA TRBV7-2 CASSPDMAIPPLHF TGTGCCAGCAGCCCAGACATGGCCATTCCACCCCTCCACTTT
TRBJ1-5 many NA TRBV7-8 CASSATGTLNQPQHF TGTGCCAGCAGCGCTACCGGGACGCTGAATCAGCCCCAGCATTTT
TRBJ2-5 many TRBD2 TRBV6-1 CASSDWTSGNAETQYF TGTGCCAGCAGCGATTGGACTAGCGGGAACGCAGAGACCCAGTACTTC
TRBJ1-1 many NA TRBV18 CASSSRDPGTTEAFF TGTGCCAGCTCATCCCGTGACCCGGGCACCACTGAAGCTTTCTTT
TRBJ1-2 many NA TRBV28 CASSELTGFYGYTF TGTGCCAGCAGTGAACTAACAGGGTTCTATGGCTACACCTTC
TRBJ1-2 many TRBD1 TRBV2 CASSEGRDRAGYTF TGTGCCAGCAGTGAGGGTCGGGACAGGGCTGGCTACACCTTC
TRBJ2-5 many TRBD1 TRBV28 CASSLRQGAPPKETQYF TGTGCCAGCAGTCTTCGACAGGGGGCCCCTCCAAAAGAGACCCAGTACTTC
TRBJ2-3 once TRBD2 TRBV5-1 CASSLGSGGFTDTQYF TGCGCCAGCAGCTTGGGGAGCGGGGGATTCACAGATACGCAGTATTTT